This T cell receptor beta chain derives from a study of T cell repertoires in cytomegalovirus infection (dated by TCRdb to about 2019). About the investigation overall: The HLA type of each donor mattered for the analysis, because public TCR beta signatures pointed to carriage of CMV infection along with the matching HLA type.

This sample was sequenced with an Illumina HiSeq 1500. TCRdb reran the public reads through fastp at Q25 and MiXCR, keeping productive beta chains. Records with the same CDR3 protein are collapsed into one entry carrying the most frequent genes and DNA. The sample contains around 450,000 distinct CDR3 sequences, roughly 10% of them found a single time. Clones ranked in the top ten supply about a tenth of the sample. Its CDR3 holds 13 amino acids, cysteine through phenylalanine. This entry keeps only the CDR3 DNA: 39 bases, framed from base 1. CDR1 and CDR2, per the germline V gene (reference sequence), are SEHNR and FQNEAQ. V is reduced by 1 base and J by 10 bases, leaving a spacing of 11 bases between them. In its sample, this clonotype was seen many times. Its antigen has not been determined. The input lacks base qualities; no much larger clone sits a single base away. What the work shows at the level of the full study, not this receptor alone: In the ex vivo response, HLA-C-restricted CMV-specific TCR beta clonotypes were dominant, and in two of eight donors the single most frequent clonotype came from this HLA-C-restricted group. In both this cohort and an independent roughly 330-donor cohort, the cumulative frequency of public TCR beta family members distinguished carriers of CMV infection plus the relevant HLA type.

The V and J genes are TRBV7-9 and TRBJ2-1, with TRBD1 perhaps the D gene, on 5 matching bases. What was sequenced was PBMCs. The receptor was derived from a human donor in good health (CMV status not recorded). Some clones in this sample may be carry-over from other donors' samples. The bases read TGTGCCAGCAGCTTAGATGGACACCCCGAGCAGTTCTTC. Its protein reads: CASSLDGHPEQFF.